This TCR beta chain emerged from a study of regulatory T cells in long-lasting Graves disease. The length of the CDR3 is 15 residues. The V gene's germline CDR1 is SGHRS and CDR2 YFSETQ. Trimming removed 5 bases at V and 2 bases at J, with 17 bases between. Time point: newly diagnosed GD, antithyroid drugs for less than 3 months. Construction of the TCR library relied on RNA isolated from PBMCs. Researchers made TCR beta libraries by using iRepertoire HTBI primers and running Arm-PCR on CDR3 regions. TCRdb independently ran MiXCR on the multiplex PCR reads; one entry per CDR3 protein. The sample has 400,000 to 550,000 distinct CDR3 sequences; about a sixth are singletons. Study-wide results and limits: Having few samples may have compromised the accuracy. New patients shared around 980 public clonotypes, and persistent patients shared more, with 2,741.

This clonotype was observed many times. Its antigen is unidentified. These records were also assigned to another study, of T cells in Graves' hyperthyroidism and ophthalmopathy. That paper states: The model predicted ophthalmopathy a median approximately 6.3 months before onset.

The receptor was isolated from a woman under 40 with Graves disease. Material: peripheral blood mononuclear cells (PBMCs), obtained at new diagnosis, from a patient treated with antithyroid drugs. V and J are TRBV5-1 and TRBJ2-7; D may correspond to TRBD1 or TRBD2 (5 bases each). The CDR3 here is CASRPNRDAAYEQYF. The CDR3 nucleotides read TGCGCCAGCAGACCAAACCGGGACGCAGCCTACGAGCAGTACTTC.